This T cell receptor (beta chain) appears in the sequencing data of a study of T cell responses to AZD1222 COVID-19 vaccine. Study as a whole: Some second doses came at about 4 weeks and others at about 12 weeks; these were pooled.

Whole-study findings and limits: As reported, nearly half of all spike-specific TCRs target variant regions that are unmutated. Recipients of two AZD1222 doses showed rising Spike-specific TCR breadth and depth. Among the donors, most were white British and more were female, and clonal diversity was possibly underestimated.

About this clone: What it binds is not known.

Measured with immunoSEQ multiplex PCR; TCRdb has only the in-frame clones, and not every one. The data hold tens of thousands of clones, with more than 70% observed a single time. The ends were cut back, 1 base at V and 8 bases at J, with 10 bases in the middle. This CDR3 comprises 13 residues. Per the germline V gene, CDR1 is KGHDR and CDR2 is SFDVKD. The TCR was taken from an adult in good health. This chain connects TRBV24-1 to TRBJ1-2; D is uncertain. The starting material was peripheral blood, obtained on day 0 of AZD1222 vaccination. The CDR3 reads CATSDFEELGYTF. In nucleotides, the CDR3 is TGTGCCACCAGTGATTTCGAGGAATTAGGCTACACCTTC.